This TCR beta chain emerged from a study of post-analysis software for immune sequencing data. Prepared libraries of TCR beta cDNA carried unique molecular identifiers. In TCRdb, the PCR reads were re-called with MiXCR into one record per CDR3 protein. The data hold around 250,000 distinct CDR3 sequences, with roughly a third observed a single time. About this clonotype: The antigen is unknown.

The CDR3 has 12 amino acids. CDR1 and CDR2 from the germline V gene are SGHTA and FQGNSA. General observations from the study: Relative to controls, patients had 4 or 5 TRBV segments at higher frequency, with TRBV5-6, TRBV5-1 and TRBV20-1 among these.

This chain joins TRBV7-2 and TRBJ2-7; D possibly corresponds to TRBD1 (5 bases). The DNA end favors TRBJ2-5, so the J call may be wrong. The clonotype originates from a girl under 18 with multiple sclerosis. The sequenced sample consisted of blood. The CDR3 region has the DNA TGTGCCAGCAGCCGAGAAACAGGGACCCAGTACTTC. Translated: CASSRETGTQYF.